A single sample gave rise to the 7 T cell receptor beta chains below, sequenced in a study of T-cell reconstitution after alpha-beta-depleted transplantation in children. TCRbeta library preparation incorporated unique molecular identifiers. TCRdb recomputed calls from the PCR reads with MiXCR, one row per CDR3 protein. The sample lists more than 300,000 distinct CDR3 sequences; about 17% were seen once. Material: PBMCs, mostly from graft donor cells, obtained 360 days after TCRalphabeta/CD19-depleted stem cell transplant. These receptors all come from a male patient between 2 and 15 years old who had a stem cell transplant for acute lymphoblastic leukemia, so the T cells may come from the graft donor.

In its sample, this clonotype was seen a few times. The chain carries TRBV7-9 and TRBJ1-3; 10 nucleotides agree with TRBD1. The CDR3 runs 19 residues. Germline V gene sequence: CDR1 SEHNR, CDR2 FQNEAQ (reference sequence). Unmatched junction bases numbered 13, after V lost 5 bases and J lost 0 bases. CDR3 DNA sequence: TGTGCCAGCAGCCTACCGAAAGGGACAGGGGCCTCCTCTGGAAACACCATATATTTT. Amino acids: CASSLPKGTGASSGNTIYF. Looking up the rest from reference TRBV7-9 and TRBJ1-3 gives the full variable domain: DTGVSQNPRHKITKRGQNVTFRCDPISEHNRLYWYRQTLGQGPEFLTYFQNEAQLEKSRLLSDRFSAERPKGSFSTLEIQRTEQGDSAMYLCASSLPKGTGASSGNTIYFGEGSWLTVV.

At least ten counts were recorded for this clonotype. The chain joins TRBV10-3 to TRBJ2-2; no reliable D call. Germline V gene sequence: CDR1 ENHRY, CDR2 SYGVKD. With 7 bases removed from V and 7 bases from J, the gap between germline ends came to 10 bases. This CDR3 region has 12 residues. CDR3 loop: CAITGTYGELFF. DNA for the CDR3: TGTGCCATCACAGGAACTTACGGGGAGCTGTTTTTT.

This clonotype appeared a few times. The chain links TRBV15 to TRBJ2-1; maybe TRBD2 (6 bases). This CDR3 spans 16 amino acids. The germline CDR1 and CDR2 sequences are LNHNV and YYDKDF (reference sequence). The V and J ends lost 1 base and 0 bases respectively, with 10 bases between them. CDR3 loop: CATSRAPLASYNEQFF. The DNA of the CDR3 is TGTGCCACCAGCAGAGCCCCACTAGCCTCCTACAATGAGCAGTTCTTC.

The chain employs TRBV3-1 and TRBJ2-1, with 8 bases lining up with TRBD1. Per the germline V gene, CDR1 is LGHDT and CDR2 is YNNKEL (reference sequence). This CDR3 comprises 16 residues. Trimming took 8 bases from V and 5 from J; bases not matched to a gene: 14. The CDR3 sequence is CASQALGQGANNEQFF. CDR3 nucleotide sequence: TGTGCCAGCCAAGCCCTGGGGCAGGGGGCAAACAATGAGCAGTTCTTC.

In nucleotides, the CDR3 is TGCAGTGGACAGCCCGGGGATTCCTACGAGCAGTACTTC. Translating it yields CSGQPGDSYEQYF. The chain has TRBV20-1 and TRBJ2-7; D may match TRBD1 or TRBD2 (5 bases each). There are 13 residues in the CDR3. Trimming took off 7 bases at V and 1 base at J, with 14 bases between the two ends. The germline gives CDR1 DFQATT, CDR2 SNEGSKA (reference sequence).

The chain employs TRBV7-9 and TRBJ1-4, with D hard to call. The CDR3 has 19 residues. V shed 4 bases and J shed 8 bases, with 29 bases lying between them. Germline assignment: CDR1 SEHNR and CDR2 FQNEAQ (reference sequence). CDR3 amino acids: CASSYPAKGGATLGEKLFF. The CDR3 nucleotides are TGTGCCAGCAGCTACCCAGCTAAGGGCGGCGCGACCCTAGGGGAAAAACTGTTTTTT.

This rearrangement joins TRBV3-1 to TRBJ2-5; D not resolved. Germline loops: CDR1 LGHDT, CDR2 YNNKEL (reference sequence). Trimming cost V 1 base and J 2 bases, with 5 bases left between them. The CDR3 length is 13 residues. Here the CDR3 DNA reads TGTGCCAGCAGCCAAGCAGGACAAGAGACCCAGTACTTC. Protein product: CASSQAGQETQYF.